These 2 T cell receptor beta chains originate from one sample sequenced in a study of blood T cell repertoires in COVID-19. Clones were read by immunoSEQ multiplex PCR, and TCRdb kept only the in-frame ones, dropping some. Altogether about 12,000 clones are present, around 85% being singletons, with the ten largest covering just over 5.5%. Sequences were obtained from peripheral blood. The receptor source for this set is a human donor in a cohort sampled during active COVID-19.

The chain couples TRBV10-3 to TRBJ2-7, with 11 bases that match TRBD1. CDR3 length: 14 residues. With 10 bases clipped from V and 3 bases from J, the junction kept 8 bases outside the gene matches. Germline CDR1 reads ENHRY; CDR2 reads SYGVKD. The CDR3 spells CATEPGQGDYEQYF. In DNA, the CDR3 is TGTGCCACCGAACCGGGACAGGGGGACTACGAGCAGTACTTC.

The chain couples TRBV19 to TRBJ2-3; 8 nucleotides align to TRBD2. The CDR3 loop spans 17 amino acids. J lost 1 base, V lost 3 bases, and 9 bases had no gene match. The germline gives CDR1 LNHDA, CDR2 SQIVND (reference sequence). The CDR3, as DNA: TGTGCCAGTAGTATGTGGAGGTGGCGGGAGGGCACAGATACGCAGTATTTT. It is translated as CASSMWRWREGTDTQYF. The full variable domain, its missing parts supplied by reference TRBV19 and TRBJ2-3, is DGGITQSPKYLFRKEGQNVTLSCEQNLNHDAMYWYRQDPGQGLRLIYYSQIVNDFQKGDIAEGYSVSREKKESFPLTVTSAQKNPTAFYLCASSMWRWREGTDTQYFGPGTRLTVL.